Shown below are 27 T cell receptor beta chains from a single sample sequenced in a study of T cells in Graves' hyperthyroidism and ophthalmopathy. Using RNA transcripts as the source, TCR beta CDR3 regions were amplified. A set of HTBI primers served as the primers for a first-round RT-PCR of the TCR CDR3. MiXCR, run by TCRdb on the multiplex PCR reads, gives a single entry per CDR3 protein. In the table there are hundreds of thousands of distinct CDR3 sequences, roughly 14% of which are singletons. The sample taken for sequencing was blood. These TCRs come from a young man with Graves' ophthalmopathy.

This clonotype was detected only a few times. The rearrangement joins TRBV2 to TRBJ2-2; 9 nucleotides match TRBD1. The ends lost 10 bases at V and 7 bases at J; junction bases unmatched: 7. This CDR3 contains 13 residues. Germline assignment: CDR1 SNHLY and CDR2 FYNNEI. As DNA, the CDR3 is TGTGCCAACAACAGGGGGCTTCACGGGGAGCTGTTTTTT. Translating gives CANNRGLHGELFF.

The V gene is TRBV25-1, the J gene TRBJ2-4; 7 bases fit TRBD2. The germline gives CDR1 MGHDK, CDR2 SYGVNS. The CDR3 has 16 amino acids. The J segment lost 4 bases and the V segment lost 7 bases, leaving 13 bases of the junction unmatched. The DNA for the CDR3 is TGTGCCAGCATTCTCATGCCTAGCGGAAATAAAAACATTCAGTACTTC. Amino acids: CASILMPSGNKNIQYF.

This clonotype was seen many times. V gene TRBV13 combines with J gene TRBJ2-7; 10 bases fit TRBD2. CDR1 PRHDT and CDR2 FYEKMQ come from the germline V gene (reference sequence). This CDR3 comprises 16 residues. V gave up 4 bases and J gave up 3 bases; unmatched junction bases: 9. DNA for the CDR3: TGTGCCAGCAGCTCACCTCTCACTAGCGGGGTCTACGAGCAGTACTTC. This gives the protein CASSSPLTSGVYEQYF.

The table lists this clonotype with a few counts. The genes are TRBV19 and TRBJ2-7; D ambiguous. The CDR3 totals 14 residues. V lost 3 bases and J lost 0, with 9 bases in between. Germline V gives CDR1 LNHDA, CDR2 SQIVND (reference sequence). The CDR3 bases are TGTGCCAGTAGTATCATGGCGAGCTCCTACGAGCAGTACTTC. Translated, it gives CASSIMASSYEQYF.

The chain employs TRBV6-1 and TRBJ2-1; 15 bases align to TRBD2. This CDR3 has 15 residues. Trimming at V came to 4 bases and at J to 12 bases, leaving 7 bases not matched to a gene. The germline V gene has CDR1 MNHNS and CDR2 SASEGT. In nucleotides, the CDR3 is TGTGCCAGCAGTGGAGGACTAGCGGGGGGGCCTGCGCAGTTCTTC. It is translated as CASSGGLAGGPAQFF.

The chain links TRBV6-2 or TRBV6-3 to TRBJ2-2, with 9 bases identical to TRBD2. Germline CDR1 is MNHEY and CDR2 is SVGEGT. V lost 4 bases and J lost 1; bases outside the gene matches: 4. CDR3 length: 16 amino acids. The CDR3 DNA reads TGTGCCAGCAGTTCAACGACTAGCGGGAACACCGGGGAGCTGTTTTTT. It specifies CASSSTTSGNTGELFF.

The chain recombines TRBV27 with TRBJ2-7, with D possibly TRBD1 on 5 matching bases. The CDR3 is 14 amino acids. Trimming cost V 4 bases and J 7 bases, with 17 bases left between them. CDR1 and CDR2 from the germline V gene are MNHEY and SMNVEV (reference sequence). The CDR3 DNA follows: TGTGCCAGCAGTTCCCCGCTCGACAGACGGGAGCAGTACTTC. Protein product: CASSSPLDRREQYF.

This clonotype was detected a few times. The V and J genes are TRBV19 and TRBJ2-2; D is possibly TRBD1 (5 bases). Germline CDR1 LNHDA, CDR2 SQIVND (reference sequence). Trimming took off 3 bases at V and 6 bases at J, with 17 bases between the two ends. CDR3 length equals 16 residues. The CDR3 sequence: CASSIVQGPAPGELFF. The CDR3 region has the DNA TGTGCCAGTAGTATCGTGCAGGGTCCCGCCCCCGGGGAGCTGTTTTTT.

This clonotype was recorded at least ten times. The CDR3 sequence is CASSLAGVPISESGQYF. The CDR3 DNA reads TGTGCCAGCAGCTTAGCGGGGGTACCTATCTCAGAATCAGGGCAGTACTTC. The chain combines TRBV7-8 with TRBJ2-7; tentatively, D is TRBD1 or TRBD2 (5 bases each). The germline V and J ends were trimmed by 0 bases and 9 bases, with 24 bases remaining between them. Germline lookup yields CDR1 SGHVS and CDR2 FQNEAQ. This CDR3 is 17 amino acids long.

As for this clonotype: Mismatch with germline at one junction end may stem from a read error. The rearrangement joins TRBV18 to TRBJ1-5; D unresolved. CDR1 is KGHSH and CDR2 is LQKENI in the germline V gene. CDR3 length: 13 amino acids. CDR3 in amino acids: CASPPGSNQPQHF. In nucleotides, the CDR3 is TGTGCCAGCCCACCGGGAAGCAATCAGCCCCAGCATTTT.

This clonotype was observed a handful of times. The V and J genes are TRBV12-3 or TRBV12-4 and TRBJ1-2; no reliable D call. The CDR3 has 19 residues. The V end was cut by 2 bases, the J end by 7 bases, with 29 bases between. This CDR3 reads CASSLLISGLADHRCGYTF. In nucleotides, the CDR3 is TGTGCCAGCAGTTTATTAATTTCGGGTCTGGCAGACCATAGGTGTGGCTACACCTTC.

The CDR3 DNA sequence: TGCGCCAGCAGCTTGGGGAGCCTTGGTACTGAAGCTTTCTTT. Its translation is CASSLGSLGTEAFF. The chain carries TRBV5-1 and TRBJ1-1; D is unresolved. Germline V lookup: CDR1 SGHRS, CDR2 YFSETQ. The CDR3 runs 14 residues. With 0 bases removed from V and 5 bases from J, the gap between germline ends came to 11 bases. The full variable domain, with the rest looked up from reference TRBV5-1 and TRBJ1-1, is KAGVTQTPRYLIKTRGQQVTLSCSPISGHRSVSWYQQTPGQGLQFLFEYFSETQRNKGNFPGRFSGRQFSNSRSEMNVSTLELGDSALYLCASSLGSLGTEAFFGQGTRLTVV.

This clonotype was picked up a small number of times. The rearrangement uses TRBV6-1 and TRBJ1-2, with D tentatively TRBD1 (5 bases). This CDR3 is built from 14 residues. The V and J ends lost 10 bases and 7 bases respectively, with 22 bases between them. Germline loops: CDR1 MNHNS, CDR2 SASEGT. The CDR3 DNA reads as TGTGCCACGGGGACTCCGGAGGAGATAGGTGGCTACACCTTC. Translation gives CATGTPEEIGGYTF.

V usage is TRBV20-1 and J usage is TRBJ1-5; D gene unclear. Trimming left V 0 bases short and J 5 bases short, with 8 bases between. Per the germline V gene, CDR1 is DFQATT and CDR2 is SNEGSKA (reference sequence). The length of the CDR3 is 13 residues. CDR3 nucleotides: TGCAGTGCTAGAGATAAAAGGGATCAGCCCCAGCATTTT. This gives the protein CSARDKRDQPQHF.

This clonotype was found many times. This rearrangement joins TRBV3-1 to TRBJ1-3; D is uncertain. The CDR3 is 14 residues long. Between the trimmed V and J ends, which lost 6 bases and 0 bases, there was a span of 9 bases. The germline gives CDR1 LGHDT, CDR2 YNNKEL (reference sequence). The CDR3 spells CASSPVLSGNTIYF. CDR3 DNA: TGTGCCAGCAGTCCCGTTCTCTCTGGAAACACCATATATTTT.

V is TRBV15 and J is TRBJ2-7; 10 bases fit TRBD1. After removal of 6 bases from V and 3 bases from J, the junction contained 8 bases not matched to a gene. The length of the CDR3 is 15 residues. Germline CDR1 and CDR2: LNHNV and YYDKDF (reference sequence). The CDR3 sequence is CATSAGTGDFYEQYF. CDR3 in DNA: TGTGCCACCAGTGCCGGGACAGGGGATTTCTACGAGCAGTACTTC.

In its sample, this clonotype was seen once. The chain recombines TRBV5-5 with TRBJ2-5; 9 positions agree with TRBD2. The CDR3 runs 14 residues. Per the germline V gene, CDR1 is SGHKS and CDR2 is YYEKEE (reference sequence). Trimming took 5 bases from V and 0 from J; bases not matched to a gene: 2. The CDR3 protein is CASSQRGDQETQYF. The CDR3 coding sequence is TGTGCCAGCAGTCAGCGGGGGGACCAAGAGACCCAGTACTTC.

The rearrangement links TRBV20-1 to TRBJ1-4; D remains unclear. In germline, CDR1 is DFQATT, CDR2 SNEGSKA (reference sequence). This CDR3 comprises 14 residues. The V end was cut by 4 bases, the J end by 5 bases, with 14 bases between. The CDR3 loop is CSAIGQPLNEKLFF. In DNA form, the CDR3 reads TGCAGTGCTATAGGCCAACCATTAAATGAAAAACTGTTTTTT.

This clonotype occurred many times. The gene calls are TRBV7-3 and TRBJ2-1, with D possibly called TRBD1 or TRBD2 (5 bases each). CDR3 length equals 16 residues. Germline assignment: CDR1 SGHTA and CDR2 FQGTGA. V was cut by 1 base and J by 0 bases, with 10 bases left in between. CDR3: CASSLNAGSSYNEQFF. Written as DNA, the CDR3 is TGTGCCAGCAGCTTAAATGCAGGGAGCTCCTACAATGAGCAGTTCTTC.

Comments on this clonotype: A much larger clonotype is one base distant, so this may be a read error. The V gene is TRBV4-1, the J gene TRBJ2-7; TRBD2 aligns across 9 bases. The CDR3 has 15 amino acids. The V gene end was trimmed by 0 bases and the J gene end by 6 bases; junction bases not matched to a gene: 6. The V gene's germline CDR1 is MGHRA and CDR2 YSYEKL. The CDR3 loop is CASSQDLGLAAEQYF. The DNA of the CDR3 is TGCGCCAGCAGCCAAGATCTGGGACTAGCCGCCGAGCAGTACTTC.

This rearrangement joins TRBV7-9 to TRBJ2-1; D possibly uses TRBD1 or TRBD2 (5 bases each). V was cut by 0 bases and J by 5 bases, with 14 bases left in between. The CDR3 sequence is 16 residues long. Germline lookup yields CDR1 SEHNR and CDR2 FQNEAQ (reference sequence). In DNA form, the CDR3 reads TGTGCCAGCAGCTTAGCCTCAATGGGACCTCACAATGAGCAGTTCTTC. It encodes CASSLASMGPHNEQFF.

This clonotype showed up many times. The rearrangement uses TRBV2 and TRBJ2-7; TRBD2 is a possible D gene (6 bases). Between the trimmed V and J ends, which lost 2 bases and 7 bases, there was a span of 15 bases. Germline V gene lookup returns CDR1 SNHLY and CDR2 FYNNEI. The CDR3 sequence is 14 residues long. The CDR3 protein is CASSETGEFGEQYF. In DNA, the CDR3 is TGTGCCAGCAGTGAAACGGGGGAATTTGGGGAGCAGTACTTC.

Concerning this clonotype: A single base separates this from a much larger clone, so it may be a read error. The chain uses TRBV29-1 and TRBJ2-5, with D perhaps given as TRBD1 or TRBD2 (6 bases each). With 5 bases removed from V and 4 bases from J, the gap between germline ends came to 14 bases. This CDR3 region has 13 residues. CDR1 is SQVTM and CDR2 is ANQGSEA in the germline V gene. The CDR3 sequence is CSVIWGAGETQYF. For the CDR3, the DNA is TGCAGCGTTATATGGGGGGCTGGAGAGACCCAGTACTTC.

This clonotype has ten or more counts. The V call is TRBV30, the J call TRBJ2-7; 8 bases map to TRBD2. With V trimmed by 0 bases and J by 3 bases, 10 bases remained unmatched. The CDR3 sequence is 16 residues long. The germline V gene encodes CDR1 GTSNPN and CDR2 SVGIG (reference sequence). The CDR3 bases are TGTGCCTGGAGTGTACGATGGGGGACTAGGGTCTACGAGCAGTACTTC. Translation gives CAWSVRWGTRVYEQYF.

A single count supports this clonotype. This rearrangement joins TRBV9 to TRBJ2-7; 13 nucleotides agree with TRBD2. The CDR3 length is 19 residues. J lost 5 bases, V lost 4 bases, and 18 bases had no gene match. Per germline, CDR1 SGDLS and CDR2 YYNGEE. DNA of the CDR3: TGTGCCAGCAGCTTAAGGAAGACTAGCGGGGGGACATCCACCCACGAGCAGTACTTC. Translating it yields CASSLRKTSGGTSTHEQYF. Drawing the rest from reference TRBV9 and TRBJ2-7, the complete variable domain is DSGVTQTPKHLITATGQRVTLRCSPRSGDLSVYWYQQSLDQGLQFLIQYYNGEERAKGNILERFSAQQFPDLHSELNLSSLELGDSALYFCASSLRKTSGGTSTHEQYFGPGTRLTVT.

This clonotype has ten or more counts. The J gene is TRBJ2-2, the V gene TRBV5-1; 8 bases fit TRBD1. V was clipped by 1 base and J by 0 bases; unmatched bases: 5. The CDR3 loop spans 17 amino acids. Germline CDR1 reads SGHRS; CDR2 reads YFSETQ. The CDR3 nucleotides are TGCGCCAGCAGCTTGCCGACGACAGGGGCGAACACCGGGGAGCTGTTTTTT. Amino acids: CASSLPTTGANTGELFF.

The table lists this clonotype with a few counts. The gene calls are TRBV20-1 and TRBJ2-1; TRBD2 matches at 13 bases. Trimming took 6 bases from V and 2 from J; bases not matched to a gene: 7. Germline loops: CDR1 DFQATT, CDR2 SNEGSKA (reference sequence). The CDR3 is made up of 16 amino acids. CDR3: CSARTSGSYAYNEQFF. CDR3 coding DNA: TGCAGTGCGCGGACTAGCGGGAGTTACGCCTACAATGAGCAGTTCTTC.